The 7 T cell receptor beta chains below all came from one sample that was sequenced in a study of tumor and adjacent non-tumor tissue in lung cancer. RNA was extracted from bulk tissue without any cell sorting. A modified ARM-PCR protocol with three rounds of nested PCR amplified TCRbeta. TCRdb itself ran the multiplex PCR reads through MiXCR, one entry per CDR3 protein. The sample carries 75,000 to 95,000 distinct CDR3 sequences, about 70% recorded once. The sample was lung tumor tissue. All receptors come from a man between 60 and 75 years old with non-small cell lung cancer.

For this clonotype: One end of the junction fails to match germline, which may point to a read error. The chain is built from TRBV6-1 and TRBJ1-1; TRBD1 aligns across 7 bases. Germline V gene lookup returns CDR1 MNHNS and CDR2 SASEGT. The CDR3 runs 15 residues. CDR3 DNA sequence: TGTGCAAGCAGTGATACCGGACAGGTGCTCACTGAAGCTTTCTTT. Its translation is CASSDTGQVLTEAFF.

A note on this clonotype: At one of its ends the junction is not consistent with the germline gene, which may arise from a read error. This chain uses TRBV4-1 with TRBJ1-5; D call uncertain. CDR1 and CDR2 from the germline V gene are MGHRA and YSYEKL. The length of the CDR3 is 16 residues. CDR3 sequence reads: CARSQAPVVNNQPQHF. DNA of the CDR3: TGCGCCCGCAGCCAAGCCCCAGTAGTGAACAATCAGCCCCAGCATTTT.

The gene calls are TRBV10-3 and TRBJ1-1; no clear D gene. V lost 0 bases and J 5 bases, leaving 16 bases between the germline ends. Germline V gene sequence: CDR1 ENHRY, CDR2 SYGVKD. The CDR3 loop spans 16 amino acids. DNA of the CDR3: TGTGCCATCAGTGAGTCGGCGGTATGGTCGTGGACTGAAGCTTTCTTT. Its protein is CAISESAVWSWTEAFF.

This clonotype was found once. Germline is not matched at one junction end, which may reflect a read error. The chain combines TRBV11-3 with TRBJ2-3; 8 bases align to TRBD2. There are 15 residues in the CDR3. CDR1 and CDR2 (germline): SGHNT, YENEEA. The CDR3 reads CARWMAGGTTDTQYF. Here the CDR3 DNA reads TGTGCCAGATGGATGGCGGGAGGTACCACAGATACGCAATATTTT.

The rearrangement uses TRBV12-3 or TRBV12-4 and TRBJ1-6; D possibly corresponds to TRBD1 (5 bases). Trimming removed 3 bases at V and 8 bases at J, with 23 bases between. The length of the CDR3 is 18 residues. The CDR3 protein is CASSFWGPETVADSPLHF. The CDR3 DNA sequence: TGTGCCAGCAGTTTTTGGGGTCCCGAGACAGTGGCTGATTCACCCCTCCACTTT.

This sequence joins TRBV20-1 and TRBJ1-1, with a tentative D call TRBD1 (5 bases). This CDR3 contains 14 residues. Germline V CDR1 and CDR2: DFQATT, SNEGSKA (reference sequence). V was clipped by 6 bases and J by 1 base, with 15 bases between them. CDR3 sequence: CSARPWGENTEAFF. In nucleotides, the CDR3 is TGCAGTGCCAGACCTTGGGGGGAGAACACTGAAGCTTTCTTT.

This clonotype was found many times. CDR3 sequence reads: CASSLATGGQNEQFF. DNA of the CDR3: TGTGCCAGCAGTTTAGCGACAGGGGGACAGAATGAGCAGTTCTTC. J is TRBJ2-1 and V is TRBV12-3 or TRBV12-4, with 9 nucleotides matching TRBD1. CDR3 size: 15 residues. V gave up 0 bases and J gave up 7 bases; unmatched junction bases: 4.